Following are 9 T cell receptor beta chains from one sample sequenced in a study of cytomegalovirus exposure and HLA in healthy donors. The PCR ran on 60 Vbeta and 13 Jbeta primers. TCRdb's copy holds only in-frame clones and misses some; the assay was immunoSEQ multiplex PCR. The profile shows 100,000 to 120,000 clones, around 75% of them singletons. Sequenced: PBMCs. The origin of the receptors is a man aged 25 to 40 in good health and CMV-seronegative.

V and J are TRBV15 and TRBJ2-3; possible D gene TRBD2, 6 bases. The V end lost 5 bases, the J end lost 5 bases, and 17 bases lay between the germline ends. This CDR3 has 15 residues. Germline assignment: CDR1 LNHNV and CDR2 YYDKDF (reference sequence). The CDR3 DNA is TGTGCCACCAGCCCAAGAATCGACGGGGGAGATACGCAGTATTTT. This codes for CATSPRIDGGDTQYF.

This clone was observed a few times. V usage is TRBV4-2 and J usage is TRBJ2-2; 8 bases map to TRBD1. This CDR3 comprises 16 residues. The germline CDR1 and CDR2 sequences are LGHNA and YNFKEQ. V shed 3 bases, J shed 2 bases, and the junction held 5 bases outside the gene matches. The DNA for the CDR3 is TGTGCCAGCAGCCAGGAGGACAGGGTAAACACCGGGGAGCTGTTTTTT. This sequence encodes CASSQEDRVNTGELFF.

The chain employs TRBV7-6 and TRBJ2-1; 10 positions agree with TRBD1. Trimming at V came to 1 base and at J to 7 bases, leaving 1 base not matched to a gene. The CDR3 length is 14 residues. CDR1 is SGHVS, CDR2 FNYEAQ, per germline. The chain's CDR3 is CASSLGQGANEQFF. In DNA form, the CDR3 reads TGTGCCAGCAGCTTAGGACAGGGGGCGAATGAGCAGTTCTTC.

The rearrangement links TRBV29-1 to TRBJ1-4; D gene uncertain. Trimming left V 6 bases short and J 5 bases short, with 10 bases between. CDR3 length: 12 amino acids. The V gene's germline CDR1 is SQVTM and CDR2 ANQGSEA. CDR3 region: CSVDGRNEKLFF. CDR3 DNA: TGCAGCGTGGATGGGAGAAATGAAAAACTGTTTTTT.

The chain recombines TRBV9 with TRBJ2-6, with TRBD1 identical over 7 bases. The germline V gene encodes CDR1 SGDLS and CDR2 YYNGEE. The CDR3 has 15 residues. The trim removed 6 bases at V and 0 bases at J, leaving 3 bases unmatched. CDR3 sequence: CASNRQGSGANVLTF. The CDR3 DNA is TGTGCCAGCAATAGACAGGGCTCTGGGGCCAACGTCCTGACTTTC.

The V call is TRBV28, the J call TRBJ2-1; 8 nucleotides agree with TRBD2. V dropped 7 bases and J dropped 7; count of bases not matched to a gene: 12. The CDR3 has 15 residues. CDR1 is MDHEN and CDR2 is SYDVKM in the germline V gene. CDR3 bases: TGTGCCAGCACTGAACGAGCGGGAGTAAGGAATGAGCAGTTCTTC. Its translation: CASTERAGVRNEQFF.

The chain combines TRBV13 with TRBJ1-5; D gene unclear. The germline CDR1 and CDR2 sequences are PRHDT and FYEKMQ (reference sequence). This CDR3 is 15 amino acids long. Trimming stripped 0 bases from V and 1 base from J, with 7 bases between. CDR3 nucleotides: TGTGCCAGCAGCTTAGGGGTCCAGAGCAATCAGCCCCAGCATTTT. As protein: CASSLGVQSNQPQHF.

Only one count was recorded for this clone. The J gene is TRBJ2-2, the V gene TRBV5-6, with 8 positions matching TRBD2. Trimming took 0 bases from V and 5 from J; bases not matched to a gene: 6. This CDR3 is built from 16 residues. In germline, CDR1 is SGHDT, CDR2 YYEEEE. For the CDR3, the DNA is TGTGCCAGCAGCTTGGGGCTAGCGGGTAGGACCGGGGAGCTGTTTTTT. It encodes CASSLGLAGRTGELFF.

The chain links TRBV10-2 to TRBJ1-1; no clear D. The CDR3 totals 14 residues. Trimming removed 7 bases at V and 5 bases at J, with 17 bases between. Per germline, CDR1 WSHSY and CDR2 SAAADI. CDR3 in DNA: TGCGCCAGCACCAGAGAGAGGGTACGGACTGAAGCTTTCTTT. This encodes CASTRERVRTEAFF.